The clone carrying this T cell receptor beta chain was observed many times. The antigen is undetermined. The CDR3 is cut off 3 residues early in the read; its end comes from the germline J gene. These data originate in a study of T cell clonality in common variable immunodeficiency. Study-wide findings and caveats: In common variable immunodeficiency, TCR beta chains reportedly carried fewer deletions and N-nucleotide insertions. Compared with healthy controls, CVID subjects showed increased TCRbeta clonality, mostly in about a third.

This CDR3 comprises 15 residues. The germline CDR1 and CDR2 sequences are SNHLY and FYNNEI. With 0 bases removed from V and 1 base from J, the gap between germline ends came to 7 bases. Heparinized whole blood, roughly 5 to 8 ml, came from each donor. Sequencing input was equivalent genomic DNA from CVID and controls. Some clones are missing from TCRdb's copy, which holds only in-frame ones; the method was immunoSEQ multiplex PCR. The sample shows 40,000 to 60,000 clones, no singletons; the ten largest hold around 1.8%. The sequencing sample was made of peripheral blood mononuclear cells. The receptor comes from a person between 18 and 75 years old in good health. The chain carries TRBV2 and TRBJ2-1; D unclear. The CDR3 bases that were read are TGTGCCAGCAGTGAAGCGCTTAGTTCCTACAATGAG. Its protein product is CASSEALSSYNE. The CDR3 reads in full as CASSEALSSYNEQFF.